What follows are 30 T cell receptor beta chains derived from one specimen sequenced in a study of blood T cell repertoires in COVID-19. Using immunoSEQ multiplex PCR, the repertoire was profiled, and TCRdb retains in-frame clones only, with some absent. The data hold just over 300,000 clones, with roughly 89% observed a single time. Material: PBMCs or T cells enriched from blood (not recorded which). The receptors here all came from a woman aged 18-35 years with acute COVID-19.

Only a few counts were recorded for this clone. The chain employs TRBV19 and TRBJ1-4; 9 bases are a match to TRBD1. Germline V gene sequence: CDR1 LNHDA, CDR2 SQIVND (reference sequence). This CDR3 spans 16 amino acids. Trimming cost V 3 bases and J 4 bases; bases outside gene matches: 6. CDR3 DNA sequence: TGTGCCAGTAGTATTTCGACAGGGGGGAATAATGAAAAACTGTTTTTT. Translated, it gives CASSISTGGNNEKLFF.

This sequence joins TRBV5-1 and TRBJ2-3; 8 nucleotides agree with TRBD2. Germline V CDR1 and CDR2: SGHRS, YFSETQ. With V trimmed by 2 bases and J by 1 base, 3 bases remained unmatched. CDR3 length: 15 amino acids. CDR3 coding DNA: TGCGCCAGCAGCTTCACGACTAGCGGCACAGATACGCAGTATTTT. Translation: CASSFTTSGTDTQYF. Filled out from reference TRBV5-1 and TRBJ2-3, the complete variable domain reads KAGVTQTPRYLIKTRGQQVTLSCSPISGHRSVSWYQQTPGQGLQFLFEYFSETQRNKGNFPGRFSGRQFSNSRSEMNVSTLELGDSALYLCASSFTTSGTDTQYFGPGTRLTVL.

This clone showed up just a few times. The chain links TRBV19 to TRBJ1-1, with D perhaps TRBD1 (5 bases). The CDR3 contains 15 residues. V was trimmed by 5 bases and J by 3 bases, leaving 16 bases between them. Germline V gene lookup returns CDR1 LNHDA and CDR2 SQIVND (reference sequence). In DNA, the CDR3 is TGTGCCAGTAGTCCCCGGATTTGGGGGGACACTGAAGCTTTCTTT. Its protein product is CASSPRIWGDTEAFF. Full variable domain (rest looked up from reference TRBV19 and TRBJ1-1): DGGITQSPKYLFRKEGQNVTLSCEQNLNHDAMYWYRQDPGQGLRLIYYSQIVNDFQKGDIAEGYSVSREKKESFPLTVTSAQKNPTAFYLCASSPRIWGDTEAFFGQGTRLTVV.

The V gene is TRBV5-8, the J gene TRBJ2-3; D may be TRBD2 (5 bases). Germline CDR1 reads SGHTS; CDR2 reads YDEGEE. The CDR3 has 16 amino acids. V dropped 0 bases and J dropped 3 bases, with 14 bases sitting between them. The DNA for the CDR3 is TGTGCCAGCAGCTTGGGCCAACGGGGTGAAACAGATACGCAGTATTTT. Amino acids: CASSLGQRGETDTQYF. The variable domain in full, with the rest retrieved from reference TRBV5-8 and TRBJ2-3, is EAGVTQSPTHLIKTRGQQATLRCSPISGHTSVYWYQQALGLGLQFLLWYDEGEERNRGNFPPRFSGRQFPNYSSELNVNALELEDSALYLCASSLGQRGETDTQYFGPGTRLTVL.

This chain connects TRBV10-2 to TRBJ2-2; 9 nucleotides match TRBD2. V dropped 4 bases and J dropped 6; count of bases not matched to a gene: 3. This CDR3 comprises 14 residues. From germline, CDR1 is WSHSY and CDR2 SAAADI. The CDR3 spells CASSGGLAAGELFF. DNA for the CDR3: TGCGCCAGCAGTGGGGGACTAGCTGCCGGGGAGCTGTTTTTT.

The chain carries TRBV7-9 and TRBJ2-1, with no clear D. The ends were cut back, 5 bases at V and 5 bases at J, with 10 bases in the middle. Germline V gene sequence: CDR1 SEHNR, CDR2 FQNEAQ (reference sequence). This CDR3 spans 13 amino acids. CDR3 residues: CASSESSDNEQFF. DNA for the CDR3: TGTGCCAGCAGCGAGTCCTCGGACAATGAGCAGTTCTTC.

This chain uses TRBV30 with TRBJ1-5; tentative D call: TRBD1 (5 bases). CDR1 GTSNPN and CDR2 SVGIG come from the germline V gene (reference sequence). The CDR3 runs 13 residues. V was clipped by 2 bases and J by 5 bases, with 10 bases between them. CDR3 in amino acids: CAWSPQGDQPQHF. The CDR3 DNA is TGTGCCTGGAGTCCCCAAGGGGATCAGCCCCAGCATTTT.

The chain has TRBV20-1 and TRBJ1-2, with D perhaps TRBD1 (5 bases). Trimming removed 3 bases from V and 3 bases from J, with 11 bases in between. Germline V CDR1 and CDR2: DFQATT, SNEGSKA (reference sequence). This CDR3 region has 13 residues. CDR3 nucleotides: TGCAGTGCTAGTTCTACAGGCCACTATGGCTACACCTTC. Translating gives CSASSTGHYGYTF.

This chain joins TRBV4-2 and TRBJ2-7; 10 bases map to TRBD1. In germline, CDR1 is LGHNA, CDR2 YNFKEQ. The CDR3 totals 15 residues. With V trimmed by 0 bases and J by 3 bases, 2 bases remained unmatched. The CDR3 region is CASSQERTGGYEQYF. The CDR3 DNA follows: TGTGCCAGCAGCCAAGAAAGGACAGGGGGCTACGAGCAGTACTTC.

V gene TRBV3-1 (or the pseudogene TRBV3-2) combines with J gene TRBJ1-2; D gene ambiguous. V was clipped by 3 bases and J by 8 bases, with 7 bases between them. CDR1 is LGHDT, CDR2 YNNKEL, per germline (reference sequence). CDR3 length: 11 amino acids. The CDR3 loop is CASSHAKGYTF. In DNA form, the CDR3 reads TGTGCCAGCAGCCACGCGAAAGGCTACACCTTC.

This clone has only a few counts. The V gene is TRBV3-1 (or the pseudogene TRBV3-2), the J gene TRBJ1-4; 11 bases agree with TRBD1. CDR1 is LGHDT and CDR2 is YNNKEL in the germline V gene (reference sequence). V shed 5 bases, J shed 6 bases, and the junction held 5 bases outside the gene matches. CDR3 length: 15 amino acids. CDR3 region: CASSLPGQGDEKLFF. CDR3 nucleotide sequence: TGTGCCAGCAGCTTGCCGGGACAGGGGGATGAAAAACTGTTTTTT.

This rearrangement joins TRBV28 to TRBJ2-2; 9 bases align to TRBD2. V was pared by 10 bases and J by 5 bases, with 8 bases of the junction left unmatched. CDR1 and CDR2 from the germline V gene are MDHEN and SYDVKM. This CDR3 is 14 amino acids long. As DNA, the CDR3 is TGTGCCACCGTTAGCGGGAGAGGGACCGGGGAGCTGTTTTTT. Translation: CATVSGRGTGELFF.

The chain combines TRBV24-1 with TRBJ2-2, with TRBD2 identical over 9 bases. Trimming at V came to 7 bases and at J to 6 bases, leaving 5 bases not matched to a gene. This CDR3 has 14 amino acids. Germline CDR1 is KGHDR and CDR2 is SFDVKD. The CDR3 loop is CATSSQREAGELFF. The DNA of the CDR3 is TGTGCCACCAGCTCCCAGCGGGAGGCCGGGGAGCTGTTTTTT.

The V call is TRBV27, the J call TRBJ2-7; tentatively, D is TRBD2 (7 bases). Germline assignment: CDR1 MNHEY and CDR2 SMNVEV (reference sequence). This CDR3 comprises 16 residues. Trimming shortened V by 2 bases and J by 1 base, and 15 bases separated the two germline ends. The DNA of the CDR3 is TGTGCCAGCAGTTTAAAGGGGGACTATTGGTCCTACGAGCAGTACTTC. This sequence encodes CASSLKGDYWSYEQYF.

The gene calls are TRBV6-5 and TRBJ2-7, with D possibly matching TRBD2 (5 bases). Germline V gene sequence: CDR1 MNHEY, CDR2 SVGAGI. This CDR3 is built from 11 residues. Trimming took 7 bases from V and 3 from J, leaving 7 bases between them. CDR3: CASKGDYEQYF. Here the CDR3 DNA reads TGTGCCAGCAAGGGAGACTACGAGCAGTACTTC.

The rearrangement links TRBV11-3 to TRBJ2-1, with TRBD2 matching over 7 bases. CDR1 is SGHNT and CDR2 is YENEEA in the germline V gene. This CDR3 has 13 residues. J gave up 9 bases and V 4 bases, and 6 bases lay outside the gene matches. The CDR3 nucleotides are TGTGCCAGCAGCTCTCCGGGCGGGGGTGAGCAGTTCTTC. It encodes CASSSPGGGEQFF. The whole variable domain, filled in from reference TRBV11-3 and TRBJ2-1, reads EAGVVQSPRYKIIEKKQPVAFWCNPISGHNTLYWYLQNLGQGPELLIRYENEEAVDDSQLPKDRFSAERLKGVDSTLKIQPAELGDSAVYLCASSSPGGGEQFFGPGTRLTVL.

The chain joins TRBV28 to TRBJ1-2, with no clear D. Germline-derived CDR1 and CDR2 are MDHEN and SYDVKM. The CDR3 length is 13 residues. The V end lost 0 bases, the J end lost 3 bases, and 5 bases lay between the germline ends. The CDR3 is CASSLWLDYGYTF. As DNA, the CDR3 is TGTGCCAGCAGTTTATGGTTAGACTATGGCTACACCTTC.

V usage is TRBV11-2 and J usage is TRBJ2-7; tentatively, D is TRBD2 (5 bases). Per germline, CDR1 SGHAT and CDR2 FQNNGV. The V end lost 2 bases, the J end lost 6 bases, and 17 bases lay between the germline ends. This CDR3 spans 15 amino acids. CDR3 DNA sequence: TGTGCCAGCAGCTTATTGGACTCCCCGCCGGGCGAGCAGTACTTC. Amino acids: CASSLLDSPPGEQYF.

For the CDR3, the DNA is TGTGCCAGTAGTAGGGGGCCGGGCCAACAAGAGACCCAGTACTTC. This encodes CASSRGPGQQETQYF. The rearrangement links TRBV19 to TRBJ2-5, with D perhaps TRBD1 (6 bases). The V and J ends lost 4 bases and 2 bases respectively, with 14 bases between them. CDR3 length: 15 residues. Germline V gene sequence: CDR1 LNHDA, CDR2 SQIVND (reference sequence).

This chain links TRBV28 with TRBJ1-6; D possibly corresponds to TRBD1 (5 bases). The CDR3 runs to 15 residues. Trimming stripped 6 bases from V and 0 bases from J, with 9 bases between. Germline-derived CDR1 and CDR2 are MDHEN and SYDVKM. The chain's CDR3 is CASRRDSSYNSPLHF. DNA of the CDR3: TGTGCCAGCAGGAGAGACAGCTCCTATAATTCACCCCTCCACTTT.

This clone was seen a handful of times. J is TRBJ2-5 and V is TRBV7-2; no firm D call. Germline V gives CDR1 SGHTA, CDR2 FQGNSA. V was cut by 6 bases and J by 5 bases, with 10 bases left in between. This CDR3 is 12 amino acids long. CDR3 sequence reads: CASSPLLETQYF. Written as DNA, the CDR3 is TGTGCCAGCAGTCCACTACTCGAGACCCAGTACTTC.

V and J are TRBV29-1 and TRBJ1-1; D not certain. This CDR3 contains 13 residues. V gave up 0 bases and J gave up 5 bases, with 10 bases separating them. Germline V gene data show CDR1 as SQVTM and CDR2 as ANQGSEA. CDR3 coding DNA: TGCAGCGTTGAAGACTTCGGAGGTACTGAAGCTTTCTTT. This sequence encodes CSVEDFGGTEAFF.

J is TRBJ2-1 and V is TRBV19, with 10 bases lining up with TRBD2. CDR3 length: 18 amino acids. Germline loops: CDR1 LNHDA, CDR2 SQIVND (reference sequence). V lost 3 bases to trimming and J lost 8 bases; unmatched junction nucleotides: 16. The CDR3 DNA is TGTGCCAGTAGTATCATCAGCGGGAGGGCCGAGGTAGGCGATGAGCAGTTCTTC. It yields the protein CASSIISGRAEVGDEQFF.

J is TRBJ1-3 and V is TRBV28, with a possible D match to TRBD1 (6 bases). V dropped 5 bases and J dropped 1 base, with 12 bases sitting between them. The CDR3 extends over 15 amino acids. Germline lookup yields CDR1 MDHEN and CDR2 SYDVKM. The CDR3 DNA follows: TGTGCCAGCAGTCCCCTTAGGGGGTCTGGAAACACCATATATTTT. The encoded protein is CASSPLRGSGNTIYF.

V and J are TRBV9 and TRBJ2-5; a weak D match, TRBD1 (5 bases). The V gene's germline CDR1 is SGDLS and CDR2 YYNGEE. V was shortened by 3 bases and J by 7 bases, with 10 bases between the two germline ends. This CDR3 has 12 amino acids. The CDR3 DNA reads as TGTGCCAGCAGCGGGGATGGGGCGACCCAGTACTTC. This codes for CASSGDGATQYF.

This clone was counted a single time. As DNA, the CDR3 is TGTGCCAGCTCTCCTTCAGGGGAATATGGCTACACCTTC. It is translated as CASSPSGEYGYTF. This chain uses TRBV18 with TRBJ1-2; D possibly corresponds to TRBD1 (6 bases). CDR3 length: 13 amino acids. The V end lost 6 bases, the J end lost 5 bases, and 13 bases lay between the germline ends. Germline V lookup: CDR1 KGHSH, CDR2 LQKENI.

This clone has only a few counts. The chain has TRBV11-2 and TRBJ2-1, with D possibly being TRBD2 (6 bases). This CDR3 has 17 amino acids. From germline, CDR1 is SGHAT and CDR2 FQNNGV. The ends were cut back, 3 bases at V and 1 base at J, with 16 bases in the middle. DNA for the CDR3: TGTGCCAGCAGCTTCTACCTGGGGGAGGTGTCCTACAATGAGCAGTTCTTC. Translation gives CASSFYLGEVSYNEQFF.

V and J are TRBV28 and TRBJ1-5; no definite D call. Trimming shortened V by 4 bases and J by 5 bases, and 6 bases separated the two germline ends. Germline V lookup: CDR1 MDHEN, CDR2 SYDVKM. The CDR3 extends over 12 amino acids. CDR3 nucleotide sequence: TGTGCCAGCAGTTCCCCTTATCAGCCCCAGCATTTT. It is translated as CASSSPYQPQHF.

V and J are TRBV7-2 and TRBJ2-5; 8 bases fit TRBD2. The CDR3 length is 15 residues. V lost 5 bases to trimming and J lost 5 bases; unmatched junction nucleotides: 10. The germline V gene has CDR1 SGHTA and CDR2 FQGNSA. The CDR3 protein is CASSPVAGSRETQYF. The CDR3 DNA is TGTGCCAGCAGCCCAGTAGCGGGATCTAGGGAGACCCAGTACTTC. The whole variable domain, filled in from reference TRBV7-2 and TRBJ2-5, reads GAGVSQSPSNKVTEKGKDVELRCDPISGHTALYWYRQSLGQGLEFLIYFQGNSAPDKSGLPSDRFSAERTGGSVSTLTIQRTQQEDSAVYLCASSPVAGSRETQYFGPGTRLLVL.

This clone showed up just a few times. The gene calls are TRBV10-3 and TRBJ1-5; 9 bases align to TRBD1. V lost 3 bases to trimming and J lost 5 bases; unmatched junction nucleotides: 8. Germline lookup yields CDR1 ENHRY and CDR2 SYGVKD. This CDR3 spans 16 amino acids. CDR3: CAISDSNRGLDQPQHF. In nucleotides, the CDR3 is TGTGCCATCAGTGATTCAAACAGGGGGCTCGATCAGCCCCAGCATTTT.